Detailed here is one T cell receptor beta chain. The sample belongs to a study of blood T cell repertoires in COVID-19. Germline V gives CDR1 LGHDT, CDR2 YNNKEL (reference sequence). This CDR3 contains 14 residues. Trimming left V 4 bases short and J 4 bases short, with 10 bases between. In the study's own analysis: By means of reference gene primer amplification, nucleated cell counts were estimated. Method: immunoSEQ multiplex PCR; TCRdb's copy keeps in-frame clones and lacks some. The V and J calls and clone size are taken from that table; D and trimming were inferred from the DNA. Of around 320,000 clones in the sample, roughly 89% were seen once.

This TCR was recovered from a woman in her fifties or sixties who had been exposed to COVID-19. Sequencing was performed on PBMCs or T cells enriched from blood (not recorded which). The chain joins TRBV3-1 (or the pseudogene TRBV3-2) to TRBJ1-4, with D possibly being TRBD1 (6 bases). The chain's CDR3 is CASSLTQGNEKLFF. The CDR3 nucleotides are TGTGCCAGCAGCCTAACACAGGGTAATGAAAAACTGTTTTTT.